These 10 T cell receptor beta chains were sequenced from one sample in a study of cytomegalovirus exposure and HLA in healthy donors. The PCR employed 60 Vbeta primers together with 13 Jbeta primers. TCRdb's copy holds only in-frame clones and misses some; the assay was immunoSEQ multiplex PCR. This sample has 85,000 to 130,000 clones, with 75% found just once. Sequences were obtained from PBMCs. The source is a woman under 30 in good health and CMV-seropositive.

The chain has TRBV30 and TRBJ1-2, with no clear D. CDR3 size: 15 residues. The germline V gene has CDR1 GTSNPN and CDR2 SVGIG (reference sequence). V shed 0 bases and J shed 4 bases, with 15 bases lying between them. The CDR3 DNA is TGTGCCTGGAGTGTCAATTTCGAGGGAATCTATGGCTACACCTTC. This translates into CAWSVNFEGIYGYTF.

The chain has TRBV7-2 and TRBJ2-3, with D possibly being TRBD2 (5 bases). The CDR3 consists of 15 residues. CDR1 is SGHTA, CDR2 FQGNSA, per germline. V shed 4 bases and J shed 2 bases, with 13 bases lying between them. The CDR3 sequence is CASSSPTSFTDTQYF. The CDR3 DNA sequence: TGTGCCAGCAGCTCCCCCACTAGTTTCACAGATACGCAGTATTTT.

This clone was found once. The V gene is TRBV2, the J gene TRBJ1-4; 8 bases align to TRBD1. CDR1 and CDR2 (germline): SNHLY, FYNNEI. V trimming: 6 bases; J trimming: 8 bases; junction bases outside the gene matches: 11. The CDR3 is made up of 15 amino acids. CDR3 nucleotide sequence: TGTGCCAGCAGGTTAATCCGGACAGGGAGAGAAAAACTGTTTTTT. Translating gives CASRLIRTGREKLFF.

V gene TRBV6-5 combines with J gene TRBJ2-5; tentatively, D is TRBD2 (6 bases). The CDR3 runs to 13 residues. Trimming stripped 2 bases from V and 5 bases from J, with 9 bases between. Germline V gene lookup returns CDR1 MNHEY and CDR2 SVGAGI. Here the CDR3 DNA reads TGTGCCAGCAGTTACCCAGGAGGGGAGACCCAGTACTTC. As protein: CASSYPGGETQYF.

The chain couples TRBV5-1 to TRBJ2-7, with a possible D match to TRBD2 (5 bases). Trimming shortened V by 0 bases and J by 0 bases, and 19 bases separated the two germline ends. Per germline, CDR1 SGHRS and CDR2 YFSETQ. CDR3 length: 18 residues. The DNA for the CDR3 is TGCGCCAGCAGCTTGGGGGGTTCGGCTAGCCCTAGCTCCTACGAGCAGTACTTC. Its protein product is CASSLGGSASPSSYEQYF.

This chain connects TRBV19 to TRBJ1-4; tentative D call: TRBD1 (6 bases). V lost 4 bases, J lost 5 bases, and 11 bases lay in between. The CDR3 contains 14 residues. Germline loops: CDR1 LNHDA, CDR2 SQIVND (reference sequence). CDR3: CASSTGQINEKLFF. Here the CDR3 DNA reads TGTGCCAGTAGTACTGGACAGATCAATGAAAAACTGTTTTTT.

V gene TRBV19 combines with J gene TRBJ1-1; 9 bases are shared with TRBD1. Germline V gene data show CDR1 as LNHDA and CDR2 as SQIVND (reference sequence). The CDR3 loop spans 15 amino acids. V was clipped by 11 bases and J by 2 bases; unmatched bases: 12. CDR3 bases: TGTGCCTGTGGGACAGGGTGGGGGGGAAACACTGAAGCTTTCTTT. This sequence encodes CACGTGWGGNTEAFF.

Comments on this clone: This same CDR3 is encoded by further DNA sequences in the sample. V and J are TRBV7-9 and TRBJ1-5; D not certain. V was trimmed by 1 base and J by 2 bases, leaving 6 bases between them. Germline assignment: CDR1 SEHNR and CDR2 FQNEAQ (reference sequence). This CDR3 has 14 amino acids. CDR3 coding DNA: TGTGCCAGCAGCTTAGGAGGAGGCAATCAGCCCCAGCATTTT. Translated: CASSLGGGNQPQHF.

The chain links TRBV27 to TRBJ1-1; D is possibly TRBD1 (6 bases). Germline loops: CDR1 MNHEY, CDR2 SMNVEV (reference sequence). V lost 5 bases to trimming and J lost 11 bases, with 15 bases between them. The CDR3 is 12 amino acids. Written as DNA, the CDR3 is TGTGCCAGCAGTCTTCCCGGGCAGGGGGCTTTCTTT. It codes for CASSLPGQGAFF.

V and J are TRBV10-3 and TRBJ1-2; maybe TRBD1 (5 bases). Trimming left V 6 bases short and J 8 bases short, with 16 bases between. Germline V gene data show CDR1 as ENHRY and CDR2 as SYGVKD. The CDR3 is 13 amino acids. The CDR3, as DNA: TGTGCCATCAGCCGAGAGGGGAGGGACGGCTACACCTTC. This gives the protein CAISREGRDGYTF.